The clone carrying this TCR beta chain was counted many times. This sample is drawn from a study of regulatory T cells in long-lasting Graves disease. Background on the study: Graves' patients, newly diagnosed, had taken antithyroid drugs under 3 months.

Arm-PCR of CDR3 regions with iRepertoire HTBI primers generated TCR beta libraries. TCRdb reprocessed the multiplex PCR reads with MiXCR, giving one entry per CDR3 protein. This table has 400,000 to 550,000 distinct CDR3 sequences, about a sixth appearing once. V lost 4 bases, J lost 3 bases, and 7 bases stayed unmatched. This CDR3 spans 15 amino acids. As for time point: newly diagnosed GD, antithyroid drugs for less than 3 months. PBMCs provided the RNA from which the TCR library was made. Xi'an, China, was home to the endocrinology department that provided patients. The same data also went into a second study, on T cells in Graves' hyperthyroidism and ophthalmopathy. That publication notes: Using 13 V-J features, a model discriminated ophthalmopathy from stable hyperthyroidism. Progression to ophthalmopathy was predicted a median of approximately seven months early.

Sequencing used peripheral blood mononuclear cells (PBMCs), obtained at new diagnosis, from a patient treated with antithyroid drugs. This TCR was sampled from a woman aged 18-29 years with Graves disease. V and J are TRBV12-3 or TRBV12-4 and TRBJ2-7; TRBD2 matches 9 bases. DNA of the CDR3: TGTGCCAGCAGTTCACATAGCGGGAGCCTCTACGAGCAGTACTTC. Residues: CASSSHSGSLYEQYF.